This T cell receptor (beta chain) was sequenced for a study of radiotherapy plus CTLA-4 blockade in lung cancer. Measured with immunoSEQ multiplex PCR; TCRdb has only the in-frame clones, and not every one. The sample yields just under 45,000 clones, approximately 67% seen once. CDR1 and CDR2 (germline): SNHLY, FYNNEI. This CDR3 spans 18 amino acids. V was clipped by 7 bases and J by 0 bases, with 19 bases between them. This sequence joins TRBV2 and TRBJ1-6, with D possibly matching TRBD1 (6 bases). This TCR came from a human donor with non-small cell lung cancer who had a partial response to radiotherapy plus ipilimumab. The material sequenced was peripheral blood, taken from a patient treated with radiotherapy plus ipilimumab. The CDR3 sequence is CASTVEQGGGSYNSPLHF. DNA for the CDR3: TGTGCCAGCACTGTGGAGCAGGGAGGGGGCTCCTATAATTCACCCCTCCACTTT.